The 31 T cell receptor beta chains below were found in one sample sequenced in a study of beta chain features in type 1 diabetes. Of the isolated RNA, all was reverse transcribed, and so the sequenced material was expressed TCRB transcripts. The table came from immunoSEQ multiplex PCR; TCRdb's copy has only in-frame clones and leaves some out. The sample lists 600,000 to 700,000 clones; under 15% were seen once. These receptors' antigens are unknown. Findings and caveats of the study: Shortening of TCRB CDR3s, moderate but significant, appeared in all four CD4+ subsets of Type 1 diabetes patients.

Sequenced input: naive CD4+ T cells from blood. Source of these receptors: a man in his thirties or forties with type 1 diabetes.

The chain employs TRBV6-5 and TRBJ1-5; D is perhaps TRBD1 (5 bases). Germline CDR1 and CDR2: MNHEY and SVGAGI. V was shortened by 2 bases and J by 11 bases, with 13 bases between the two germline ends. This CDR3 contains 13 residues. The CDR3 sequence: CASSYDLGGAQHF. CDR3 DNA sequence: TGTGCCAGCAGTTACGACCTGGGGGGGGCCCAGCATTTT.

This chain joins TRBV5-1 and TRBJ1-2, with 8 bases lining up with TRBD1. In germline, CDR1 is SGHRS, CDR2 YFSETQ. J was trimmed by 3 bases and V by 4 bases; bases with no gene match: 8. The CDR3 has 15 residues. The CDR3 region is CASSPETGEDYGYTF. CDR3 coding DNA: TGCGCCAGCAGCCCCGAGACAGGGGAGGACTATGGCTACACCTTC.

This rearrangement joins TRBV19 to TRBJ1-5, with D hard to call. V lost 5 bases, J lost 7 bases, and 9 bases lay in between. The CDR3 has 12 residues. Germline-derived CDR1 and CDR2 are LNHDA and SQIVND (reference sequence). This CDR3 is CASSLSGQPQHF. The CDR3, as DNA: TGTGCCAGTAGTTTGAGCGGACAGCCCCAGCATTTT. Using reference TRBV19 and TRBJ1-5 for the parts outside the CDR3, the full variable domain is DGGITQSPKYLFRKEGQNVTLSCEQNLNHDAMYWYRQDPGQGLRLIYYSQIVNDFQKGDIAEGYSVSREKKESFPLTVTSAQKNPTAFYLCASSLSGQPQHFGDGTRLSIL.

This chain joins TRBV29-1 and TRBJ2-1; D tentatively reads TRBD1 or TRBD2 (5 bases each). The germline gives CDR1 SQVTM, CDR2 ANQGSEA. V lost 6 bases, J lost 6 bases, and 21 bases lay in between. CDR3 length: 15 residues. CDR3 bases: TGCAGCGTCGCCAGACAGCGGACCGGTGCCAATGAGCAGTTCTTC. Translating it yields CSVARQRTGANEQFF.

There are a few counts of this clone. The CDR3 here is CASSLLSGTAVYSNQPQHF. In DNA, the CDR3 is TGTGCCAGCAGCTTACTGTCCGGGACAGCGGTATATAGCAATCAGCCCCAGCATTTT. The V and J genes are TRBV7-2 and TRBJ1-5; 7 bases map to TRBD1. There are 19 residues in the CDR3. V lost 2 bases, J lost 0 bases, and 13 bases stayed unmatched. Per germline, CDR1 SGHTA and CDR2 FQGNSA.

This clone has just a few counts. The chain carries TRBV9 and TRBJ1-5, with D uncertain. The germline gives CDR1 SGDLS, CDR2 YYNGEE. Trimming took 0 bases from V and 3 from J, leaving 10 bases between them. The CDR3 extends over 15 amino acids. CDR3 bases: TGTGCCAGCAGCGTAGATCCTGGGGACAATCAGCCCCAGCATTTT. The encoded protein is CASSVDPGDNQPQHF. Full variable domain (rest looked up from reference TRBV9 and TRBJ1-5): DSGVTQTPKHLITATGQRVTLRCSPRSGDLSVYWYQQSLDQGLQFLIQYYNGEERAKGNILERFSAQQFPDLHSELNLSSLELGDSALYFCASSVDPGDNQPQHFGDGTRLSIL.

V and J are TRBV19 and TRBJ2-3; 10 bases are shared with TRBD1. V trimming: 3 bases; J trimming: 4 bases; junction bases outside the gene matches: 7. The V gene's germline CDR1 is LNHDA and CDR2 SQIVND (reference sequence). CDR3 length: 16 residues. This chain's CDR3 is CASSIPGQGSSDTQYF. CDR3 in DNA: TGTGCCAGTAGTATCCCGGGACAGGGGTCCTCAGATACGCAGTATTTT.

This clone has just a few counts. The rearrangement uses TRBV25-1 and TRBJ1-6; a possible D gene is TRBD1 (6 bases). The germline V and J ends were trimmed by 3 bases and 10 bases, with 16 bases remaining between them. CDR1 and CDR2 (germline): MGHDK, SYGVNS. This CDR3 spans 15 amino acids. CDR3 in DNA: TGTGCCAGCAGTGACCTGGGGGGGGCGTGGTCACCCCTCCACTTT. This sequence encodes CASSDLGGAWSPLHF.

This clone was counted between two and nine times. V usage is TRBV29-1 and J usage is TRBJ2-1, with TRBD2 matching 10 bases. J gave up 12 bases and V 6 bases, and 5 bases lay outside the gene matches. CDR3 size: 11 residues. In germline, CDR1 is SQVTM, CDR2 ANQGSEA. CDR3 residues: CSVASGGLQFF. In DNA form, the CDR3 reads TGCAGCGTGGCTAGCGGGGGCCTGCAGTTCTTC.

This rearrangement joins TRBV9 to TRBJ2-7, with unresolved D. The germline gives CDR1 SGDLS, CDR2 YYNGEE. The V gene lost 0 bases and the J gene lost 2 bases, with 6 bases spanning the gap. CDR3 length equals 13 residues. CDR3 coding DNA: TGTGCCAGCAGCGTAGACGGTGCCTACGAGCAGTACTTC. Translated, it gives CASSVDGAYEQYF.

Regarding this clone: At the DNA level, this CDR3 is encoded by other sequences in the same sample as well. The chain carries TRBV7-2 and TRBJ2-1, with D unresolved. Germline V CDR1 and CDR2: SGHTA, FQGNSA. This CDR3 has 11 amino acids. V dropped 4 bases and J dropped 10 bases, with 8 bases sitting between them. CDR3 region: CASSSLGEQFF. As DNA, the CDR3 is TGTGCCAGCAGCTCCCTGGGGGAGCAGTTCTTC.

V is TRBV2 and J is TRBJ1-1, with a weak D call TRBD1 (6 bases). CDR3 length equals 13 residues. From germline, CDR1 is SNHLY and CDR2 FYNNEI. The germline V and J ends were trimmed by 9 bases and 3 bases, with 14 bases remaining between them. The CDR3: CASLTGLDTEAFF. The CDR3 DNA reads as TGTGCCAGTCTGACAGGTCTTGACACTGAAGCTTTCTTT.

The CDR3 region is CASSQIQGVSSYNEQFF. The CDR3 DNA reads as TGCGCCAGCAGCCAGATACAGGGGGTCTCCTCCTACAATGAGCAGTTCTTC. The chain combines TRBV4-1 with TRBJ2-1; 8 nucleotides agree with TRBD1. Germline CDR1 and CDR2: MGHRA and YSYEKL. V lost 3 bases and J lost 0; bases outside the gene matches: 7. CDR3 size: 17 residues.

The V and J genes are TRBV5-6 and TRBJ1-4, with D perhaps TRBD1 (5 bases). The V and J ends lost 1 base and 7 bases respectively, with 5 bases between them. CDR3 length: 12 residues. Germline CDR1 SGHDT, CDR2 YYEEEE. CDR3 in DNA: TGTGCCAGCAGCTTGAGGGGTGAAAAACTGTTTTTT. This encodes CASSLRGEKLFF. The full variable domain, completed using reference TRBV5-6 and TRBJ1-4, is DAGVTQSPTHLIKTRGQQVTLRCSPKSGHDTVSWYQQALGQGPQFIFQYYEEEERQRGNFPDRFSGHQFPNYSSELNVNALLLGDSALYLCASSLRGEKLFFGSGTQLSVL.

V gene TRBV5-4 combines with J gene TRBJ2-1; TRBD1 is a possible D gene (6 bases). Trimming removed 0 bases from V and 10 bases from J, with 14 bases in between. The germline gives CDR1 SGHNT, CDR2 YYREEE (reference sequence). This CDR3 region has 14 residues. CDR3 in amino acids: CASSLVGGRREQFF. CDR3 DNA: TGTGCCAGCAGCTTGGTAGGGGGACGAAGAGAGCAGTTCTTC.

The chain is built from TRBV5-4 and TRBJ2-2, with 14 nucleotides matching TRBD2. This CDR3 has 18 amino acids. V trimming: 2 bases; J trimming: 3 bases; junction bases outside the gene matches: 6. Germline-derived CDR1 and CDR2 are SGHNT and YYREEE (reference sequence). CDR3 nucleotide sequence: TGTGCCAGCAGCTTCGGACTAGCGGGGGGATATCACACCGGGGAGCTGTTTTTT. As protein: CASSFGLAGGYHTGELFF. Supplemented by reference TRBV5-4 and TRBJ2-2, the full variable domain reads ETGVTQSPTHLIKTRGQQVTLRCSSQSGHNTVSWYQQALGQGPQFIFQYYREEENGRGNFPPRFSGLQFPNYSSELNVNALELDDSALYLCASSFGLAGGYHTGELFFGEGSRLTVL.

The table lists this clone with a few counts. One end of the junction varies from germline; a read error may be responsible. The same CDR3 arises from other DNA sequences in this sample as well. The chain carries TRBV29-1 and TRBJ1-2; the D is unclear. CDR1 and CDR2 (germline): SQVTM, ANQGSEA. The CDR3 is 12 amino acids. The CDR3 protein is CSVEGSSYGYTF. The CDR3 nucleotides read TGCAGCGTAGAAGGGTCCAGCTATGGCTACACCTTC. The entire variable domain, with the rest obtained from reference TRBV29-1 and TRBJ1-2, is as follows: SAVISQKPSRDICQRGTSLTIQCQVDSQVTMMFWYRQQPGQSLTLIATANQGSEATYESGFVIDKFPISRPNLTFSTLTVSNMSPEDSSIYLCSVEGSSYGYTFGSGTRLTVV.

The chain has TRBV29-1 and TRBJ2-7; TRBD1 agrees at 7 bases. After removal of 6 bases from V and 4 bases from J, the junction contained 6 bases not matched to a gene. Germline loops: CDR1 SQVTM, CDR2 ANQGSEA. CDR3 length: 12 amino acids. DNA for the CDR3: TGCAGCGTAAGGACAGGTGAATACGAGCAGTACTTC. Its protein product is CSVRTGEYEQYF.

This chain uses TRBV4-2 with TRBJ2-7; D is possibly TRBD2 (6 bases). The CDR3 sequence is 15 residues long. CDR1 and CDR2 from the germline V gene are LGHNA and YNFKEQ. V was shortened by 4 bases and J by 3 bases, with 16 bases between the two germline ends. Written as DNA, the CDR3 is TGTGCCAGCAGCCTAAGAAACGCCGGGGGCTACGAGCAGTACTTC. Translating gives CASSLRNAGGYEQYF.

This clone came up a few times. The chain is built from TRBV27 and TRBJ2-1; no reliable D call. V lost 7 bases, J lost 6 bases, and 16 bases lay in between. The CDR3 is made up of 14 amino acids. CDR1 MNHEY and CDR2 SMNVEV come from the germline V gene (reference sequence). CDR3 residues: CASTRNEVGNEQFF. CDR3 DNA sequence: TGTGCCAGCACGCGAAATGAAGTGGGCAATGAGCAGTTCTTC.

This clone was picked up a small number of times. The chain is built from TRBV7-2 and TRBJ1-1; D not resolved. Looked up from germline, CDR1 is SGHTA and CDR2 is FQGNSA. This CDR3 has 14 residues. The V gene lost 2 bases and the J gene lost 0 bases, with 7 bases spanning the gap. The CDR3 protein is CASSLNSMNTEAFF. In DNA form, the CDR3 reads TGTGCCAGCAGCTTAAACAGCATGAACACTGAAGCTTTCTTT.

The gene calls are TRBV11-3 and TRBJ2-3, with 9 nucleotides matching TRBD2. Germline V CDR1 and CDR2: SGHNT, YENEEA. V lost 1 base to trimming and J lost 0 bases; unmatched junction nucleotides: 11. This CDR3 has 19 amino acids. The CDR3 DNA follows: TGTGCCAGCAGCTTAGCCAGCGGGGGGTCCCCACCTAGCACAGATACGCAGTATTTT. Translating gives CASSLASGGSPPSTDTQYF.

V usage is TRBV11-2 and J usage is TRBJ1-4; unclear D gene. This CDR3 spans 15 amino acids. Germline values: CDR1 SGHAT, CDR2 FQNNGV. Trimming took 5 bases from V and 2 from J, leaving 12 bases between them. CDR3 sequence (DNA): TGTGCCAGCAGCCTTCTATTTGGCACTAATGAAAAACTGTTTTTT. Its protein product is CASSLLFGTNEKLFF.

The V and J genes are TRBV2 and TRBJ2-3, with TRBD1 matching 10 bases. Per the germline V gene, CDR1 is SNHLY and CDR2 is FYNNEI. V shed 5 bases and J 5 bases; nucleotides not matched to a gene: 7. CDR3 size: 15 residues. CDR3 sequence: CASSNRDRGGDTQYF. The CDR3 DNA follows: TGTGCCAGCAGTAACCGGGACAGGGGTGGAGATACGCAGTATTTT. Full variable domain (missing parts from reference TRBV2 and TRBJ2-3): EPEVTQTPSHQVTQMGQEVILRCVPISNHLYFYWYRQILGQKVEFLVSFYNNEISEKSEIFDDQFSVERPDGSNFTLKIRSTKLEDSAMYFCASSNRDRGGDTQYFGPGTRLTVL.

This rearrangement joins TRBV9 to TRBJ2-2; TRBD1 matches 8 bases. Trimming cost V 0 bases and J 5 bases; bases outside gene matches: 6. CDR1 and CDR2 (germline): SGDLS, YYNGEE. The CDR3 runs 16 residues. The CDR3 bases are TGTGCCAGCAGCGTAGGGGGGACAGGATGGACCGGGGAGCTGTTTTTT. This encodes CASSVGGTGWTGELFF.

Notes on this clone: The DNA is left out, because the CDR3 cannot be placed on it with certainty; the CDR3 is given as TCRdb lists it. This chain joins TRBV28 and TRBJ2-7; the table calls TRBD1, which could not be checked here. Germline V lookup: CDR1 MDHEN, CDR2 SYDVKM. The CDR3 is 15 residues long, counting both termini. CDR3 protein: CASSSSTANTYEQYF.

The chain joins TRBV7-2 to TRBJ2-3; 8 nucleotides agree with TRBD2. V shed 6 bases and J 3 bases; nucleotides not matched to a gene: 8. Germline-derived CDR1 and CDR2 are SGHTA and FQGNSA. The CDR3 contains 15 residues. The CDR3 sequence is CASRARGGETDTQYF. The CDR3, as DNA: TGTGCCAGCAGAGCACGGGGGGGCGAGACAGATACGCAGTATTTT.

The V call is TRBV13, the J call TRBJ2-2; D possibly uses TRBD1 or TRBD2 (5 bases each). Trimming cost V 3 bases and J 7 bases, with 9 bases left between them. The CDR3 has 13 amino acids. Germline values: CDR1 PRHDT, CDR2 FYEKMQ (reference sequence). The CDR3 bases are TGTGCCAGCAGCTTCGAGGGGCGCGGGGAGCTGTTTTTT. As protein: CASSFEGRGELFF.

The V gene is TRBV11-3, the J gene TRBJ1-2; 7 bases fit TRBD1. V lost 3 bases, J lost 0 bases, and 4 bases stayed unmatched. The CDR3 runs 15 residues. Germline CDR1 SGHNT, CDR2 YENEEA. This CDR3 reads CASSLDRRANYGYTF. The CDR3, as DNA: TGTGCCAGCAGCTTGGACAGGAGAGCTAACTATGGCTACACCTTC. Combining the CDR3 with reference TRBV11-3 and TRBJ1-2 gives the whole variable domain EAGVVQSPRYKIIEKKQPVAFWCNPISGHNTLYWYLQNLGQGPELLIRYENEEAVDDSQLPKDRFSAERLKGVDSTLKIQPAELGDSAVYLCASSLDRRANYGYTFGSGTRLTVV.

This clone has a handful of counts. This sample includes further DNA sequences coding for the same CDR3. CDR3 in DNA: TGTGCCAGCAGCGTCTCCGGGACAGGGAACACCGGGGAGCTGTTTTTT. Translation: CASSVSGTGNTGELFF. The chain links TRBV9 to TRBJ2-2, with TRBD1 matching over 8 bases. Germline V gene data show CDR1 as SGDLS and CDR2 as YYNGEE. V shed 2 bases, J shed 1 base, and the junction held 4 bases outside the gene matches. This CDR3 is 16 amino acids long.

The CDR3: CASSTRDRGQRQETQYF. In nucleotides, the CDR3 is TGTGCCAGCAGTACCAGGGACAGGGGGCAAAGACAAGAGACCCAGTACTTC. This chain uses TRBV27 with TRBJ2-5; TRBD1 matches at 12 bases. The V and J ends lost 5 bases and 2 bases, in that order; junction bases with no gene match: 9. The CDR3 is 17 residues long. Germline lookup yields CDR1 MNHEY and CDR2 SMNVEV (reference sequence).